What follows are 5 T cell receptor beta chains derived from one specimen sequenced in a study of T cell repertoires and leukemia-associated antigens. No cognate antigen is known for these TCRs. MiXCR was run by TCRdb on the 5' RACE reads, yielding one entry per CDR3 protein. The top ten clones hold 7.5% to 10% of a sample with more than 12,000 distinct CDR3 sequences, approximately 37% of them seen once. Sample: CD3+ T cells sorted from blood and cultured. Receptor source: a female donor in good health.

Within the sample, this clonotype is medium-sized. The chain is built from TRBV20-1 and TRBJ2-1; TRBD2 aligns across 11 bases. The CDR3 runs to 19 residues. Trimming cost V 1 base and J 1 base; bases outside gene matches: 12. From germline, CDR1 is DFQATT and CDR2 SNEGSKA (reference sequence). In DNA form, the CDR3 reads TGCAGTGCTAGAGTAGGGCTAGCGGGAGGTCCCGAATCCTACAATGAGCAGTTCTTC. Translating gives CSARVGLAGGPESYNEQFF.

Regarding this clonotype: Since the CDR3 does not end with the conserved phenylalanine or tryptophan, this likely comes from a read error. The chain carries TRBV20-1 and TRBJ2-1; 9 bases line up with TRBD1. Trimming took 4 bases from V and 12 from J; bases not matched to a gene: 16. Germline values: CDR1 DFQATT, CDR2 SNEGSKA (reference sequence). The CDR3 spans 15 residues. Written as DNA, the CDR3 is TGCAGTGCTATACCGACAGGGGGATTCCGCGATGGGCAGTTCTTA. Translation: CSAIPTGGFRDGQFL.

Regarding this clonotype: A junction end diverges from the germline sequence, so it may reflect a read error. This chain links TRBV18 with TRBJ1-2, with unresolved D. Germline assignment: CDR1 KGHSH and CDR2 LQKENI. The CDR3 is made up of 13 amino acids. The CDR3 region has the DNA TGTACCAGCTCACCGCCGACTCTATTTGGCCACACCTTC. Its translation: CTSSPPTLFGHTF.

This clonotype is medium-sized in the sample. This chain joins TRBV20-1 and TRBJ2-7; possible D gene TRBD1, 5 bases. CDR1 and CDR2 from the germline V gene are DFQATT and SNEGSKA (reference sequence). The CDR3 contains 13 residues. V was shortened by 6 bases and J by 2 bases, with 14 bases between the two germline ends. The CDR3 DNA reads as TGCAGTGCAACCCAGGACAAGACCTACGAGCAGTACTTC. Amino acids: CSATQDKTYEQYF.

A word on this clonotype: The conserved closing phenylalanine or tryptophan is absent in this CDR3, likely reflecting a read error. V is TRBV2 and J is TRBJ2-3, with 7 bases lining up with TRBD2. The CDR3 has 12 residues. The germline V gene has CDR1 SNHLY and CDR2 FYNNEI. With 6 bases clipped from V and 6 bases from J, the junction kept 3 bases outside the gene matches. For the CDR3, the DNA is TGTGCCAGCAGGCGGGAGACCGATACGCAGTATCTA. Amino acids: CASRRETDTQYL.